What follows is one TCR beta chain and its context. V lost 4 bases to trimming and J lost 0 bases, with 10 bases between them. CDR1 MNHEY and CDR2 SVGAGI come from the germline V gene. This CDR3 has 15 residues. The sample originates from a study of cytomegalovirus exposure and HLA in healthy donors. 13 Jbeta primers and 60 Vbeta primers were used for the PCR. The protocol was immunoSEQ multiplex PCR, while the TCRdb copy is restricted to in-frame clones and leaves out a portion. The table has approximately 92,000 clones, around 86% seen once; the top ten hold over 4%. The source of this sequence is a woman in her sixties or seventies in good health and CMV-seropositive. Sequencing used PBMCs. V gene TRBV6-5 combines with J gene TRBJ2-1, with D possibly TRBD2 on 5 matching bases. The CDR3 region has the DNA TGTGCCAGCAGTTCTCAGCGGACCTCCTACAATGAGCAGTTCTTC. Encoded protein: CASSSQRTSYNEQFF.